The clone carrying this T cell receptor (beta chain) appeared a few times. How the authors handled the data: Nucleated cell number was recorded as an estimate derived from reference gene primer amplification. Assay: immunoSEQ multiplex PCR; the TCRdb copy retains only in-frame clones and omits some. V, J and clone size reflect that table, while D and trimming were determined from the DNA. The data contain about 43,000 clones, approximately 90% of them singletons. Trimming removed 3 bases from V and 6 bases from J, with 15 bases in between. Germline V lookup: CDR1 LNHDA, CDR2 SQIVND (reference sequence). CDR3 length: 14 amino acids. This sample was taken from a study of blood T cell repertoires in COVID-19. Background on the study: Italy, Spain and the United States were the sources of the convalescent and acute COVID-19 samples. Sample material is recorded as cDNA or gDNA derived from T cells, B-cell-depleted T cells, or PBMCs.

Sequencing was done on a sample of peripheral blood. The receptor comes from a man aged 60-69 years with active COVID-19. The V and J genes are TRBV19 and TRBJ2-7, with a possible D match to TRBD2 (7 bases). The CDR3 DNA sequence: TGTGCCAGTAGTATGCGGGGGACATCCCGCGAGCAGTACTTC. Encoded protein: CASSMRGTSREQYF.